The entry that follows covers one TCR beta chain sequence. The antigen is unknown. This entry belongs to a study of CXCR3-negative and CXCR3-positive naive CD8 T cells. All CD8+ T cell subsets were sorted in triplicate at 330,000 or so cells each. Within the CD8+ T cell compartment, naive cells were CD45RO-CCR7+CD27+CD95-. Whole-study results and caveats: CXCR3 expression partially decreased after cryopreservation; most assays used fresh PBMCs. Whereas memory cells differed, naive CXCR3-negative and CXCR3-positive cells shared similar TRBV-TRBJ usage.

cDNA libraries for TRB were generated by 5' RACE incorporating UMI labels. TCRdb processed the 5' RACE reads again and assigns one entry to each CDR3 protein, with no DNA. This sample lists around 50,000 distinct CDR3 sequences; its ten largest clones have roughly 2.4%. This CDR3 contains 16 residues. The germline V gene has CDR1 MNHEY and CDR2 SVGEGT. This chain connects TRBV6-2 or TRBV6-3 to TRBJ2-3; TCRdb gives TRBD1 as the D gene, but with no DNA this cannot be confirmed. The source material was naive CXCR3- CD8+ T cells from blood. Documented subset: CD45RO-CCR7+CD27+CD95- naive CD8+ T cells lacking CXCR3 (TNR3-). The origin of this receptor is a human donor in good health. Some clones in this sample may be carry-over from other donors' samples. The CDR3 region is CASSYSKSTGTDTQYF.